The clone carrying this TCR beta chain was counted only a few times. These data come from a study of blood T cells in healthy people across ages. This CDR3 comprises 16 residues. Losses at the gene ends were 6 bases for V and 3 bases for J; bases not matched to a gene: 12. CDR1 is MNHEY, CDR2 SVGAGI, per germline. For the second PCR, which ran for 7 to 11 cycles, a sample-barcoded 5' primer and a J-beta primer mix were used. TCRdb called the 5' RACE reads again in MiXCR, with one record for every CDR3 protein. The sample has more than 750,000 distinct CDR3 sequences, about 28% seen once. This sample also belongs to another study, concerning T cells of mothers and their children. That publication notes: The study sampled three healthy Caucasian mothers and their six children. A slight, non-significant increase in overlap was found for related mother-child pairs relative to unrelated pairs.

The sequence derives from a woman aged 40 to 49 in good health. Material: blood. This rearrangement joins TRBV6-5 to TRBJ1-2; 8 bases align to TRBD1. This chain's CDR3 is CASRSTPGGPYYGYTF. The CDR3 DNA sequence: TGTGCCAGCAGATCCACCCCAGGGGGCCCATACTATGGCTACACCTTC.